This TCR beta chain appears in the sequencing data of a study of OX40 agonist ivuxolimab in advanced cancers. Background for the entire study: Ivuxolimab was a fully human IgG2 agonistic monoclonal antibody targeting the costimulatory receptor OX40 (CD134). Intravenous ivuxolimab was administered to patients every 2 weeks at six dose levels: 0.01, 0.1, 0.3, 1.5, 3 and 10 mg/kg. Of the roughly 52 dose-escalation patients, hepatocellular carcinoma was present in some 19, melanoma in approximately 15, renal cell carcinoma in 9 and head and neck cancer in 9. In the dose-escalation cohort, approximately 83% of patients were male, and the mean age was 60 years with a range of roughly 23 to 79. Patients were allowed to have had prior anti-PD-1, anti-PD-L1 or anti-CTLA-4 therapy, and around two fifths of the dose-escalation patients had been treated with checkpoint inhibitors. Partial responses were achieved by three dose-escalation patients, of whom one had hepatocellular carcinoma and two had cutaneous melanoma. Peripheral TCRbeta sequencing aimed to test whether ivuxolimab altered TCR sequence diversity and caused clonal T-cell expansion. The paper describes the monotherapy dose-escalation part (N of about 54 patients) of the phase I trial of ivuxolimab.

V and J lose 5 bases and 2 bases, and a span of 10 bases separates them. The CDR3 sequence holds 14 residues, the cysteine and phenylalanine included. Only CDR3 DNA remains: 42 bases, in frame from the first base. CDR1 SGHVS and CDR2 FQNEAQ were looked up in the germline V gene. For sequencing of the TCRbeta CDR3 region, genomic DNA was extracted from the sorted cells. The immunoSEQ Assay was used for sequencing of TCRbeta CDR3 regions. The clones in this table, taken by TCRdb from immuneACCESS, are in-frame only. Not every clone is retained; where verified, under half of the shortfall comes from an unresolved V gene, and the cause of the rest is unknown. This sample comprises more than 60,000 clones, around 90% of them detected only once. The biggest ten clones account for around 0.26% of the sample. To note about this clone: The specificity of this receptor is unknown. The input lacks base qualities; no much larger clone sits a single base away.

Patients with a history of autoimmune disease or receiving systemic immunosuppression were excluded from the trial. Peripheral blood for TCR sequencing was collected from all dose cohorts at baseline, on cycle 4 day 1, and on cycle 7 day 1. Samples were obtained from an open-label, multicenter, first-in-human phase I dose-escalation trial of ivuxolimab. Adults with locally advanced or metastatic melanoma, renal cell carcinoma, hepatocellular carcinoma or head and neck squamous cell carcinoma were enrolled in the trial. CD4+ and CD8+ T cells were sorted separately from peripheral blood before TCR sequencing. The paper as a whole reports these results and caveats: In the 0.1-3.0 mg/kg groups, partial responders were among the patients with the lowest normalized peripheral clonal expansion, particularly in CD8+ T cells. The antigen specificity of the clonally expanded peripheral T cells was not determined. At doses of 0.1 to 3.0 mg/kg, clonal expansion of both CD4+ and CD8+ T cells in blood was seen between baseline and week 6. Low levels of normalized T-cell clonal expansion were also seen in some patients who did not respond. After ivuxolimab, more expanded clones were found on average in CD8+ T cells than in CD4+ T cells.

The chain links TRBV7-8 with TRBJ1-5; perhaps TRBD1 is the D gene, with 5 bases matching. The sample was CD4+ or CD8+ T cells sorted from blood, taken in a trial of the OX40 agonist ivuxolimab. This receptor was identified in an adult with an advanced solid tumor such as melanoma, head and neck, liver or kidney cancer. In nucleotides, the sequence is TGTGCCAGCAGCCTGACAGAGGGCAATCAGCCCCAGCATTTT. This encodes CASSLTEGNQPQHF.